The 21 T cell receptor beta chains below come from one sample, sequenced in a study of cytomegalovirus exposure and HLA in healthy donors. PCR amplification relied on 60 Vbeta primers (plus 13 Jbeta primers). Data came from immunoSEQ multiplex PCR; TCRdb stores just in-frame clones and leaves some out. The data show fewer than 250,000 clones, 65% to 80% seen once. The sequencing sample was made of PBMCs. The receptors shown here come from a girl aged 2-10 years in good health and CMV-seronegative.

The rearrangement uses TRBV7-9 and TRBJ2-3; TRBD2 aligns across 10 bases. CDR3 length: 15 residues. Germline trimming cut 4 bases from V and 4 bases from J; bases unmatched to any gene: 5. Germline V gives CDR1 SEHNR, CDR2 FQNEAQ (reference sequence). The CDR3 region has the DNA TGTGCCAGCAGCTCCGGGACTAGCGAGGCAGATACGCAGTATTTT. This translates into CASSSGTSEADTQYF.

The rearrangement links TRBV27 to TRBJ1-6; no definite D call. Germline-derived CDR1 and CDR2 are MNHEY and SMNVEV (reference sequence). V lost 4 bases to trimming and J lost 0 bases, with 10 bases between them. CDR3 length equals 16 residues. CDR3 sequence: CASSSTYSSYNSPLHF. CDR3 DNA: TGTGCCAGCAGTTCAACGTACAGCTCCTATAATTCACCCCTCCACTTT.

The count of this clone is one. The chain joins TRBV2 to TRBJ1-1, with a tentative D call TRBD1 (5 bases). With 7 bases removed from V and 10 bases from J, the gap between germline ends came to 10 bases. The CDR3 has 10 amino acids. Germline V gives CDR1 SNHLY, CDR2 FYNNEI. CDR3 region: CASKDSGAFF. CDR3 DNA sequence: TGTGCCAGCAAAGACAGTGGAGCTTTCTTT.

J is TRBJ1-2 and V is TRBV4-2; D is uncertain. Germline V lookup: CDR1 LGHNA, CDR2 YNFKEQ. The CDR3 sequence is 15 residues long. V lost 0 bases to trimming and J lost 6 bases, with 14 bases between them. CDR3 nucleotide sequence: TGTGCCAGCAGCCAAGAGTCTAGGTCAGCCAATGGCTACACCTTC. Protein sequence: CASSQESRSANGYTF.

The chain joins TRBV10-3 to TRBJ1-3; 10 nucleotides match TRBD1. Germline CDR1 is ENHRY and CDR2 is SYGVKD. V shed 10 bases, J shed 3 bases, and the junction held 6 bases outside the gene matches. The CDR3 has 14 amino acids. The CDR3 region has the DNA TGTGCCACCCAAGACAGGGGGCTTGGAAACACCATATATTTT. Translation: CATQDRGLGNTIYF.

The CDR3 sequence is CASSSARDSYQPQHF. In DNA form, the CDR3 reads TGTGCCAGCAGCTCGGCCCGGGACAGCTATCAGCCCCAGCATTTT. V is TRBV6-5 and J is TRBJ1-5; 7 bases align to TRBD1. J lost 5 bases, V lost 6 bases, and 10 bases had no gene match. In germline, CDR1 is MNHEY, CDR2 SVGAGI. The CDR3 totals 15 residues.

This CDR3 is CASSIGGYNTEAFF. CDR3 nucleotides: TGTGCCAGTAGTATAGGCGGATATAACACTGAAGCTTTCTTT. The chain is built from TRBV19 and TRBJ1-1; D gene uncertain. CDR3 size: 14 residues. Trimming cost V 1 base and J 2 bases, with 8 bases left between them. Germline CDR1 and CDR2: LNHDA and SQIVND (reference sequence).

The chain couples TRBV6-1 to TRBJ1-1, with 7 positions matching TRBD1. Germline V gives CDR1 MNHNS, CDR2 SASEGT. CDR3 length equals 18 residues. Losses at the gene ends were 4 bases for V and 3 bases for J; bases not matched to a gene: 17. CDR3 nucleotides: TGTGCCAGCAGTGTACTTCCCGAGCTACGGACAGGACACACTGAAGCTTTCTTT. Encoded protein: CASSVLPELRTGHTEAFF.

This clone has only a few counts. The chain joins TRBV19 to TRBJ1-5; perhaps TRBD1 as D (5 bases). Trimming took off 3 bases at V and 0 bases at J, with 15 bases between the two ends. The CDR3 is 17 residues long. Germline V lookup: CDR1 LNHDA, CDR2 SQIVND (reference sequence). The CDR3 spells CASSIGQGMYSNQPQHF. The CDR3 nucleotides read TGTGCCAGTAGTATTGGGCAGGGCATGTATAGCAATCAGCCCCAGCATTTT.

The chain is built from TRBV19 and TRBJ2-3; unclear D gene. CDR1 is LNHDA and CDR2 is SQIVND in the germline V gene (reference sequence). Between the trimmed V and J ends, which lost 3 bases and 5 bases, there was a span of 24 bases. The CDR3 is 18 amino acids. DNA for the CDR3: TGTGCCAGTAGTATCATTTCCTTTCTAGGCCCTCCCGAAGATACGCAGTATTTT. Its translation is CASSIISFLGPPEDTQYF.

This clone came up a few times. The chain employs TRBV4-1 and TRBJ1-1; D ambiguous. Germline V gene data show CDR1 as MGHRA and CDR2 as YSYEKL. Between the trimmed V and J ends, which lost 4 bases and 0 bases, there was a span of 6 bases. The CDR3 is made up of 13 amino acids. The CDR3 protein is CASSLQVNTEAFF. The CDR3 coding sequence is TGCGCCAGCAGCCTTCAGGTGAACACTGAAGCTTTCTTT.

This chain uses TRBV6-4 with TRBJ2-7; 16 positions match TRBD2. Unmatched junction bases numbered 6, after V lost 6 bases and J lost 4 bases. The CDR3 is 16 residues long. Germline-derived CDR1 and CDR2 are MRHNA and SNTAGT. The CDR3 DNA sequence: TGTGCCAGCAGCCCCGGGACTAGCGGGGGGGGGTACGAGCAGTACTTC. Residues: CASSPGTSGGGYEQYF.

The CDR3 sequence is CASREGPGELFF. The CDR3 coding sequence is TGTGCCAGCAGGGAGGGGCCCGGGGAGCTGTTTTTT. The chain joins TRBV11-2 to TRBJ2-2, with a weak D call TRBD2 (6 bases). CDR1 and CDR2 (germline): SGHAT, FQNNGV. This CDR3 contains 12 residues. Trimming cost V 6 bases and J 6 bases, with 8 bases left between them.

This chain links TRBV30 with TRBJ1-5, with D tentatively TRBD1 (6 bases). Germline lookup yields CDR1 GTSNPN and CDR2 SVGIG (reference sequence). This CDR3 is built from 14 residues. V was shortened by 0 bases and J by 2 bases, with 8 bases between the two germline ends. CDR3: CAWSVRQGNQPQHF. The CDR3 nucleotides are TGTGCCTGGAGTGTGAGACAGGGCAATCAGCCCCAGCATTTT.

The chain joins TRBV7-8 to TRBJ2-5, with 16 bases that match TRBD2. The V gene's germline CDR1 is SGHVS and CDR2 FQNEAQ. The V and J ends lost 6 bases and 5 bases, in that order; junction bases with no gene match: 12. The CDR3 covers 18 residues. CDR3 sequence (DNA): TGTGCCAGCAGATCCGGGACTAGCGGGAGGGCCTCTGGGGAGACCCAGTACTTC. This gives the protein CASRSGTSGRASGETQYF.

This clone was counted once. This CDR3 is CASSLSGAPAPYEQYF. The CDR3 coding sequence is TGTGCCAGCAGTTTGTCAGGGGCCCCAGCACCCTACGAGCAGTACTTC. The gene calls are TRBV27 and TRBJ2-7; D might be TRBD1 (6 bases). V was clipped by 3 bases and J by 2 bases, with 17 bases between them. CDR1 is MNHEY and CDR2 is SMNVEV in the germline V gene (reference sequence). This CDR3 is built from 16 residues.

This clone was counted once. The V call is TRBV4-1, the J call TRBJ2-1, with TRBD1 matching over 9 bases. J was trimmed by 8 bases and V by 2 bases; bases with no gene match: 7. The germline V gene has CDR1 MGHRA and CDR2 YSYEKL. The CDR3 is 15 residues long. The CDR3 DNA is TGCGCCAGCAGCCAACCGGGACAGGGTACCGATGAGCAGTTCTTC. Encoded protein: CASSQPGQGTDEQFF.

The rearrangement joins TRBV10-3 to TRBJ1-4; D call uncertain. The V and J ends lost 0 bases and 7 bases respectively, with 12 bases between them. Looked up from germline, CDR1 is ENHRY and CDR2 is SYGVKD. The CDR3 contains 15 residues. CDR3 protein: CAISESEAVGEKLFF. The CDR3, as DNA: TGTGCCATCAGTGAGTCAGAGGCGGTGGGTGAAAAACTGTTTTTT.

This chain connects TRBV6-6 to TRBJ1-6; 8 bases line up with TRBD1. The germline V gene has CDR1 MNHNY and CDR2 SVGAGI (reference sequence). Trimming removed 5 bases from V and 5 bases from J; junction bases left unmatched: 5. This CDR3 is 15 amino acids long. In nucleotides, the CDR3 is TGTGCCAGCAGTGAGAACAGGGGGGATAATTCACCCCTCCACTTT. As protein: CASSENRGDNSPLHF.

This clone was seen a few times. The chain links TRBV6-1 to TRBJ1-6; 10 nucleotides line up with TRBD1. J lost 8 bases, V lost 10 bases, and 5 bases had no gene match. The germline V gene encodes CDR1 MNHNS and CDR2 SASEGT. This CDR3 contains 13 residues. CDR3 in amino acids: CATIGQGDSPLHF. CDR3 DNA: TGTGCCACAATTGGACAGGGGGATTCACCCCTCCACTTT.

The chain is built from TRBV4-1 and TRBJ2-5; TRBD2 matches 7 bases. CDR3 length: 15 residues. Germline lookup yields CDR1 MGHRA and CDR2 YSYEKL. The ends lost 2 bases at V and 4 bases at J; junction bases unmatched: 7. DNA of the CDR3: TGCGCCAGCAGCCAATCGGGACTATTGGGAGAGACCCAGTACTTC. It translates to CASSQSGLLGETQYF.